This T cell receptor (beta chain) appears in the sequencing data of a study of patients and donors after allogeneic stem cell transplantation. TCRdb passed the RT-PCR reads through MiXCR, listing each CDR3 protein once. The data hold under 200,000 distinct CDR3 sequences, with about a quarter observed a single time. This CDR3 has 14 residues. Trimming left V 2 bases short and J 3 bases short, with 11 bases between. The germline V gene has CDR1 SGHRS and CDR2 YFSETQ. The receptor was isolated from a human donor who was either an allogeneic HSCT recipient or a stem cell or donor lymphocyte infusion donor (not recorded which). It is not recorded whose cells these are; they may come from a transplant donor. Specimen: blood, either unsorted or a sorted T cell fraction (not recorded which). The gene calls are TRBV5-1 and TRBJ2-5; the D is unclear. The CDR3 loop is CASSFKAGEETQYF. As DNA, the CDR3 is TGCGCCAGCAGCTTTAAGGCAGGCGAAGAGACCCAGTACTTC.